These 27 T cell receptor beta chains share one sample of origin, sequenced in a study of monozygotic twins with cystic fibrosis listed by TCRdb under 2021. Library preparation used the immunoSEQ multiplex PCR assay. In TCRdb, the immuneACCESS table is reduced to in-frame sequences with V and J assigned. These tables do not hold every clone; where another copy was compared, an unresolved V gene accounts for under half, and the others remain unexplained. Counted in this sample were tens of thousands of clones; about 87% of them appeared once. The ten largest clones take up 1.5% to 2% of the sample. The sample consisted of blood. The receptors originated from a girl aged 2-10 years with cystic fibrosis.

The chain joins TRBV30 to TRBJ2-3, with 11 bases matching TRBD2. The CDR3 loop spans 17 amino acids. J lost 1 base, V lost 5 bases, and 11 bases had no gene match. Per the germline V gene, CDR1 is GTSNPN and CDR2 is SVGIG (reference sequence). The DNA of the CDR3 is TGTGCCTGGGGCCGGAGTGGGACTAGCGGAGGCACAGATACGCAGTATTTT. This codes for CAWGRSGTSGGTDTQYF.

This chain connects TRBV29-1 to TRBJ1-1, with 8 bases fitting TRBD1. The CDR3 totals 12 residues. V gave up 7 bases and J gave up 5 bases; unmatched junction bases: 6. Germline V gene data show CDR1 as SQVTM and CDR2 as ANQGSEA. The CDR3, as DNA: TGCAGCGGGTGGACAGGGCTTACTGAAGCTTTCTTT. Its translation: CSGWTGLTEAFF.

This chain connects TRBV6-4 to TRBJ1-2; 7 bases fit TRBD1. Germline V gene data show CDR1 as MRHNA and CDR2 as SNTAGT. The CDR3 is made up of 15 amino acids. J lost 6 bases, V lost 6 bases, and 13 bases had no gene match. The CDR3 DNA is TGTGCCAGCAGCCCGGGACAGTTTGATTATCATGGCTACACCTTC. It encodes CASSPGQFDYHGYTF.

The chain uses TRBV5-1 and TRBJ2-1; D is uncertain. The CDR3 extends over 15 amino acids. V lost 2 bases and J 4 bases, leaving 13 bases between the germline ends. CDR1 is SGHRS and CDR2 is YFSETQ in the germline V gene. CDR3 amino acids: CASSLGFNHYNEQFF. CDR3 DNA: TGCGCCAGCAGCTTAGGCTTCAATCATTACAATGAGCAGTTCTTC.

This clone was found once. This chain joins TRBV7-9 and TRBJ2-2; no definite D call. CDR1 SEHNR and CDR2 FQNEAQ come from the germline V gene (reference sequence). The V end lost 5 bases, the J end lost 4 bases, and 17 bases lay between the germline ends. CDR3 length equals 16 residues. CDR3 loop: CASSPRMAPSTGELFF. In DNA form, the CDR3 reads TGTGCCAGCAGCCCCCGCATGGCCCCGAGCACCGGGGAGCTGTTTTTT. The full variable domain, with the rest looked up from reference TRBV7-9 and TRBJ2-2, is DTGVSQNPRHKITKRGQNVTFRCDPISEHNRLYWYRQTLGQGPEFLTYFQNEAQLEKSRLLSDRFSAERPKGSFSTLEIQRTEQGDSAMYLCASSPRMAPSTGELFFGEGSRLTVL.

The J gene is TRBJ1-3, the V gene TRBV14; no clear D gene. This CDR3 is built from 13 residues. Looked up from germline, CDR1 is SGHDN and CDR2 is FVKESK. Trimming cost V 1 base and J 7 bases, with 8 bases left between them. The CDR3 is CASSQAGSNTIYF. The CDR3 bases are TGTGCCAGCAGCCAAGCCGGTTCGAACACCATATATTTT.

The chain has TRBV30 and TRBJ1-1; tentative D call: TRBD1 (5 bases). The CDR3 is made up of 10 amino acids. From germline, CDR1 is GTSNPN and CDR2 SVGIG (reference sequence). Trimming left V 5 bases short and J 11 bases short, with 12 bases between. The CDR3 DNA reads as TGTGCCTGGGGGGGGACGAAGGCTTTCTTT. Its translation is CAWGGTKAFF. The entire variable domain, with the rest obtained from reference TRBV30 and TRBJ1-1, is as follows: SQTIHQWPATLVQPVGSPLSLECTVEGTSNPNLYWYRQAAGRGLQLLFYSVGIGQISSEVPQNLSASRPQDRQFILSSKKLLLSDSGFYLCAWGGTKAFFGQGTRLTVV.

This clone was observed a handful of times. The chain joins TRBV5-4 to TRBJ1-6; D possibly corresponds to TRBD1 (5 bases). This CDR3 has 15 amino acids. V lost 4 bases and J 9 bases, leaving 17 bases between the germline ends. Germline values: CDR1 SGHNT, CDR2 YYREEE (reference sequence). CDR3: CASSHMGGSISPLHF. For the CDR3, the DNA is TGTGCCAGCAGCCATATGGGGGGGTCGATTTCACCCCTCCACTTT.

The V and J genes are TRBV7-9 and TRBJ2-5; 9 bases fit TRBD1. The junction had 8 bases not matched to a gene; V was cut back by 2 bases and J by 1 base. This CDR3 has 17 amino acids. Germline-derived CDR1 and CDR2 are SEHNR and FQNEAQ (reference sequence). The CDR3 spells CASSLTLGTGIQETQYF. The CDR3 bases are TGTGCCAGCAGCTTAACTCTAGGGACAGGGATCCAAGAGACCCAGTACTTC.

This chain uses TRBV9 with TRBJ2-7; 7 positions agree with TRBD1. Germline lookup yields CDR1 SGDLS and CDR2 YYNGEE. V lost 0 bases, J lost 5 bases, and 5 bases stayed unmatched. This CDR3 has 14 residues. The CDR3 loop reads CASSVGQGGHEQYF. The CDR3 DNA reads TGTGCCAGCAGCGTAGGACAGGGTGGCCACGAGCAGTACTTC.

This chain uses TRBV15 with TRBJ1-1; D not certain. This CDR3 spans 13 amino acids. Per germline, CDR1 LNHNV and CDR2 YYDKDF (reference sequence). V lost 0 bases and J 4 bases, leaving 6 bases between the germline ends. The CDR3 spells CATSRDVSTEAFF. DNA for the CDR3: TGTGCCACCAGCAGAGATGTCAGCACTGAAGCTTTCTTT.

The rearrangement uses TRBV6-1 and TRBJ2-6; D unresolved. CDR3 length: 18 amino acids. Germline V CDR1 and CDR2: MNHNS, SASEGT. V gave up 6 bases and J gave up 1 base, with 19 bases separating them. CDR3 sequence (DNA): TGTGCCAGCAGGGAAAAGGTTACTTTAGGATCTGGGGCCAACGTCCTGACTTTC. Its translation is CASREKVTLGSGANVLTF.

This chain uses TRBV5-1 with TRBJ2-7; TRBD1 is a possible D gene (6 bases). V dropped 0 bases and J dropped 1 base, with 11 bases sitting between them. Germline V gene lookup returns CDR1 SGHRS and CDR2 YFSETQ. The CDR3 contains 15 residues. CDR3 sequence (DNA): TGCGCCAGCAGCTTGGGGCAGGGGCGGTCCTACGAGCAGTACTTC. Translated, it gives CASSLGQGRSYEQYF. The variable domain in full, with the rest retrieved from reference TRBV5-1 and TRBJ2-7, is KAGVTQTPRYLIKTRGQQVTLSCSPISGHRSVSWYQQTPGQGLQFLFEYFSETQRNKGNFPGRFSGRQFSNSRSEMNVSTLELGDSALYLCASSLGQGRSYEQYFGPGTRLTVT.

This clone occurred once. The CDR3 DNA reads as TGTGCCAGCAGCTTAGCGAGAGGGGTGGATGGCTACACCTTC. Translating gives CASSLARGVDGYTF. The V gene is TRBV7-9, the J gene TRBJ1-2; D is perhaps TRBD1 (5 bases). Trimming left V 0 bases short and J 6 bases short, with 11 bases between. Germline CDR1 is SEHNR and CDR2 is FQNEAQ (reference sequence). The CDR3 has 14 amino acids.

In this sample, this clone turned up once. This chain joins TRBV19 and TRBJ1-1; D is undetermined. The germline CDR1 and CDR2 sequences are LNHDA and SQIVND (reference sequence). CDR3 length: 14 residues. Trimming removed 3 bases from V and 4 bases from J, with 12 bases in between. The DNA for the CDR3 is TGTGCCAGTAGTATCCTTTACAGCGTCACTGAAGCTTTCTTT. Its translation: CASSILYSVTEAFF.

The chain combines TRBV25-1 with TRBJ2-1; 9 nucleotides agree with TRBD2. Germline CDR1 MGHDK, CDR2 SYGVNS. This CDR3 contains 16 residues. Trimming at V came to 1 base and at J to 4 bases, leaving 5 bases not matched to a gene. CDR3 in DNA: TGTGCCAGCAGTGAATTAGCGGGGGTGAATTACAATGAGCAGTTCTTC. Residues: CASSELAGVNYNEQFF.

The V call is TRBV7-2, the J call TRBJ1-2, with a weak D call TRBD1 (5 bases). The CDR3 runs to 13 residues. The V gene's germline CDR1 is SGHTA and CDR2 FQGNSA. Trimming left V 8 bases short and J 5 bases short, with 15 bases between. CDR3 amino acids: CASGAGREYGYTF. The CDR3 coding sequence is TGTGCCAGCGGCGCGGGCAGGGAGTATGGCTACACCTTC.

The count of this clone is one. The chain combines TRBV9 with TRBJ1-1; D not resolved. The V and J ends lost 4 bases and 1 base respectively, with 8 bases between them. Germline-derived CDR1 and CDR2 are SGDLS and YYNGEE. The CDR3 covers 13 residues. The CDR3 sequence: CASSREPNTEAFF. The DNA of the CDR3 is TGTGCCAGCAGCCGGGAGCCGAACACTGAAGCTTTCTTT.

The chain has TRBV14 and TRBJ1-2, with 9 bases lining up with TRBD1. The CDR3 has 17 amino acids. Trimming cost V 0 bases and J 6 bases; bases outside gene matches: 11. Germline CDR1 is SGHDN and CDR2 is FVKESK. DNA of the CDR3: TGTGCCAGCAGCCAAGATGGGGCCGGGACAGGGCTAAATGGCTACACCTTC. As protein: CASSQDGAGTGLNGYTF.

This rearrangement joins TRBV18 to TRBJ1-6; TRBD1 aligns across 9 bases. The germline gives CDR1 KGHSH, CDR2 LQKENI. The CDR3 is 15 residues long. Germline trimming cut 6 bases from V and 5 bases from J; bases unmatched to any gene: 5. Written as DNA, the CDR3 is TGTGCCAGCTCCAAGGGACAGGGAGATAATTCACCCCTCCACTTT. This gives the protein CASSKGQGDNSPLHF.

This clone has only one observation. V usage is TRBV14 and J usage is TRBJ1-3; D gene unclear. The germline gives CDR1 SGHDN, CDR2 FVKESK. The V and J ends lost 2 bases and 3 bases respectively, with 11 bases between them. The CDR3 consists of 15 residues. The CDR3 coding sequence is TGTGCCAGCAGCCAATTCCAAGGACTTGGAAACACCATATATTTT. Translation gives CASSQFQGLGNTIYF.

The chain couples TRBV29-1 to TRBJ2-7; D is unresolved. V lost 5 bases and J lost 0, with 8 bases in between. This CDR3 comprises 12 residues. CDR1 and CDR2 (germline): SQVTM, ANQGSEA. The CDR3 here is CSVQDDSYEQYF. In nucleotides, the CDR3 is TGCAGCGTTCAGGACGACTCCTACGAGCAGTACTTC.

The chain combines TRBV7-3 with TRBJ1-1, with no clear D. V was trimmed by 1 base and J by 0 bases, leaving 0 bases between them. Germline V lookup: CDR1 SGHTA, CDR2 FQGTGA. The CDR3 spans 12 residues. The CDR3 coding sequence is TGTGCCAGCAGCTTAATGAACACTGAAGCTTTCTTT. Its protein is CASSLMNTEAFF.

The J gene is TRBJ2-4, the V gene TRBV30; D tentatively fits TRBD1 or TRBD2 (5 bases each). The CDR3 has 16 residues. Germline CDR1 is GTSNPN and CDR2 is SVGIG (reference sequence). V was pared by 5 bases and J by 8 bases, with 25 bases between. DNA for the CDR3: TGTGCCTGGGGCCTTATGAGGGAAGGGGCTCGGGACATTCAGTACTTC. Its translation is CAWGLMREGARDIQYF.

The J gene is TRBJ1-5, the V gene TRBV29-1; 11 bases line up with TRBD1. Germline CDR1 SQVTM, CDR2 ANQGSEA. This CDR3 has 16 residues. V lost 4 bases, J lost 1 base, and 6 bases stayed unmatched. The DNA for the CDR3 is TGCAGCGTTGGGGAGGGACAGGGGGGGAGCAATCAGCCCCAGCATTTT. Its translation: CSVGEGQGGSNQPQHF. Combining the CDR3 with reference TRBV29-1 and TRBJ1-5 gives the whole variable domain SAVISQKPSRDICQRGTSLTIQCQVDSQVTMMFWYRQQPGQSLTLIATANQGSEATYESGFVIDKFPISRPNLTFSTLTVSNMSPEDSSIYLCSVGEGQGGSNQPQHFGDGTRLSIL.

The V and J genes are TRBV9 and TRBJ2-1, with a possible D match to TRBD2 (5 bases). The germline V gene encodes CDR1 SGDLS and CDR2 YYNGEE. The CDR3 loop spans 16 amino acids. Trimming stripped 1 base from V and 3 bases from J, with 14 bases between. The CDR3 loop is CASSVLSSGFYNEQFF. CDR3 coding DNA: TGTGCCAGCAGCGTACTCTCTTCGGGGTTCTACAATGAGCAGTTCTTC.

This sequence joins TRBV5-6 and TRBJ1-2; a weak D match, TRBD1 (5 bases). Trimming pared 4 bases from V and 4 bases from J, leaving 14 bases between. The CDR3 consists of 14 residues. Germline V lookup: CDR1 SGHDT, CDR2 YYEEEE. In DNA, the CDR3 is TGTGCCAGCAGCCCAGACAAGGGGCTCTATGGCTACACCTTC. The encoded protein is CASSPDKGLYGYTF.